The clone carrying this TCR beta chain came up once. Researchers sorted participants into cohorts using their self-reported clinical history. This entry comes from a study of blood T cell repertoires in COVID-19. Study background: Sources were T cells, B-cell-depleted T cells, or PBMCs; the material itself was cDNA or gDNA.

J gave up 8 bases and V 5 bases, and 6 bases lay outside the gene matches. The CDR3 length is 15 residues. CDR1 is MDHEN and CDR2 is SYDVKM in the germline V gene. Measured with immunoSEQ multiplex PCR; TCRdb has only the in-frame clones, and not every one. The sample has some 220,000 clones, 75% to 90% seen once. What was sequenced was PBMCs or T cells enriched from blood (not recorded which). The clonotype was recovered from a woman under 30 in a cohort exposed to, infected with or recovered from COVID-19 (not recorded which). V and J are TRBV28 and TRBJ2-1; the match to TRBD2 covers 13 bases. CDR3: CASSPTSGGVHEQFF. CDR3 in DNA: TGTGCCAGCAGTCCCACTAGCGGGGGGGTCCATGAGCAGTTCTTC. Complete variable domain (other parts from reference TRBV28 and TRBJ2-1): DVKVTQSSRYLVKRTGEKVFLECVQDMDHENMFWYRQDPGLGLRLIYFSYDVKMKEKGDIPEGYSVSREKKERFSLILESASTNQTSMYLCASSPTSGGVHEQFFGPGTRLTVL.